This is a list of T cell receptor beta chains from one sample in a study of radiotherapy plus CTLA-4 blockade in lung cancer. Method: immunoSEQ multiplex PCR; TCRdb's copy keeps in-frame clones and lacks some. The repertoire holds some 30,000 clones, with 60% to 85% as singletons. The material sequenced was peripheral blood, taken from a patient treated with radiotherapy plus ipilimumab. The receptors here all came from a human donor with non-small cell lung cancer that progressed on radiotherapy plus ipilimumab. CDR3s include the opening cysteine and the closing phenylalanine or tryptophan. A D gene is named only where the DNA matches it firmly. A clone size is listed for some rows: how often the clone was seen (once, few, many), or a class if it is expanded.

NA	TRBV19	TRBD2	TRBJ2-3	CASSIRGVADTQYF	TGTGCCAGTAGTATTCGGGGGGTGGCAGATACGCAGTATTTT
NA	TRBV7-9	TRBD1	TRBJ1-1	CASSYRGVAEAFF	TGTGCCAGCAGCTACAGGGGTGTGGCTGAAGCTTTCTTT
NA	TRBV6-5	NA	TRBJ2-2	CASRPDTGELFF	TGTGCCAGCAGACCGGACACCGGGGAGCTGTTTTTT
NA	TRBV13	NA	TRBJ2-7	CASSLGRGYLYEQYF	TGTGCCAGCAGCTTAGGCCGCGGCTATCTCTACGAGCAGTACTTC
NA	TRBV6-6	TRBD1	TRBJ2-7	CASSYGGQTGAYEQYF	TGTGCCAGCAGTTACGGCGGACAGACAGGGGCCTACGAGCAGTACTTC
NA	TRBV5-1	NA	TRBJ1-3	CASSPEGVHSGNTIYF	TGCGCCAGCAGCCCCGAGGGGGTACACTCTGGAAACACCATATATTTT
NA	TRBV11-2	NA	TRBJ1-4	CASSRAEKLFF	TGTGCCAGCAGTCGGGCTGAAAAACTGTTTTTT
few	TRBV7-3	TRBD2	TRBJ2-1	CASSLTSGAYNEQFF	TGTGCCAGCAGCCTGACTAGCGGGGCCTACAATGAGCAGTTCTTC
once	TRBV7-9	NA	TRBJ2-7	CASSPGGVNEQYF	TGTGCCAGCAGCCCCGGGGGAGTTAACGAGCAGTACTTC
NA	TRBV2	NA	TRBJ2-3	CASSGGGMGGDTQYF	TGTGCCAGCAGTGGAGGCGGGATGGGGGGAGATACGCAGTATTTT
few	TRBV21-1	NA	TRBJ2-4	CASSKSPELKNIQYF	TGTGCCAGCAGCAAATCCCCCGAACTAAAAAACATTCAGTACTTC
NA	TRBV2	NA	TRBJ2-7	CASSEKGYEQYF	TGTGCCAGCAGTGAAAAGGGCTACGAGCAGTACTTC
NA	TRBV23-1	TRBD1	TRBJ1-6	CASIRPSWWDRHASPLHF	TGCGCCAGCATCCGACCCTCTTGGTGGGACAGACACGCGTCACCCCTCCACTTT
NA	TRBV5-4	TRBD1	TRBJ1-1	CASSLVGTGDTEAFF	TGTGCCAGCAGCTTGGTGGGGACAGGGGACACTGAAGCTTTCTTT
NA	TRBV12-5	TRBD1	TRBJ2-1	CASGLATGGNEQFF	TGTGCTAGTGGTTTGGCGACAGGGGGGAATGAGCAGTTCTTC
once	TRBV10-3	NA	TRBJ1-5	CAIGAGANQPQHF	TGTGCCATCGGAGCGGGGGCGAATCAGCCCCAGCATTTT
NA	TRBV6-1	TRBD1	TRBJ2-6	CASGDRFTANVLTF	TGTGCCAGCGGGGACAGGTTCACGGCCAACGTCCTGACTTTC
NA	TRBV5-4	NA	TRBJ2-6	CASSLVGLSVLTF	TGTGCCAGCAGCTTGGTCGGCCTCTCCGTCCTGACTTTC
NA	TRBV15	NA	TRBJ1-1	CATSPRGGDTEAFF	TGTGCCACCAGCCCCCGGGGAGGGGACACTGAAGCTTTCTTT
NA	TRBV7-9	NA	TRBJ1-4	CASSGRSLEKLFF	TGTGCCAGCAGCGGGCGCAGTTTGGAAAAACTGTTTTTT
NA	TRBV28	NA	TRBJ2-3	CASSLSDGTDTQYF	TGTGCCAGCAGTTTATCAGATGGCACAGATACGCAGTATTTT
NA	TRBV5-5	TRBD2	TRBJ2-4	CASSWGGGLKNIQYF	TGTGCCAGCAGCTGGGGCGGGGGACTCAAAAACATTCAGTACTTC
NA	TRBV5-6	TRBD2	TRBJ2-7	CASSFAGGDEQYF	TGTGCCAGCAGCTTTGCGGGGGGGGACGAGCAGTACTTC
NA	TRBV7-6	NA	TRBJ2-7	CASSPYGYEQYF	TGTGCCAGCAGCCCCTACGGCTACGAGCAGTACTTC
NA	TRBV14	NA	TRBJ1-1	CASSLISTEAFF	TGTGCCAGCAGCCTCATAAGCACTGAAGCTTTCTTT
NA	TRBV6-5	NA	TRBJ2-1	CASKPGVGSYNEQFF	TGTGCCAGCAAACCGGGAGTAGGGTCTTACAATGAGCAGTTCTTC
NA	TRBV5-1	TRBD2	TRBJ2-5	CASSRLAGDRLGGTQYF	TGCGCCAGCAGCCGCTTAGCGGGAGACCGCCTAGGGGGGACCCAGTACTTC
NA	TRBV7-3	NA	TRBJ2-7	CASSPRSDGEQYF	TGTGCCAGCAGCCCCCGGTCAGACGGCGAGCAGTACTTC
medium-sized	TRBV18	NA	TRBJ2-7	CASSPGFYEQYF	TGTGCCAGCTCACCAGGGTTCTACGAGCAGTACTTC
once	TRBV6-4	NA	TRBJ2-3	CASSDEGGTQYF	TGTGCCAGCAGTGACGAGGGAGGTACGCAGTATTTT
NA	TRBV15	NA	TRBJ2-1	CATSRAQGVGKNEQFF	TGTGCCACCAGCAGAGCGCAGGGAGTGGGCAAGAATGAGCAGTTCTTC
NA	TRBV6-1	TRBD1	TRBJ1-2	CASSDVNRGGGYTF	TGTGCCAGCAGTGATGTCAACAGGGGTGGTGGCTACACCTTC
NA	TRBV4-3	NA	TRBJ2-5	CASSQVQGQETQYF	TGCGCCAGCAGCCAGGTACAGGGTCAAGAGACCCAGTACTTC
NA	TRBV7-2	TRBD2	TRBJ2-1	CASSPWTSGSYNEQFF	TGTGCCAGCAGCCCCTGGACTAGCGGCTCCTACAATGAGCAGTTCTTC
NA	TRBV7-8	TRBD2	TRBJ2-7	CASSLARGRVGIYEQYF	TGTGCCAGCAGCTTAGCCCGCGGGAGGGTGGGGATCTACGAGCAGTACTTC
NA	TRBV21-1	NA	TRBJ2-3	CASSKGRATDTQYF	TGTGCCAGCAGCAAAGGTCGGGCCACAGATACGCAGTATTTT
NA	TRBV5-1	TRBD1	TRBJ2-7	CASSYGQGTSEQYF	TGCGCCAGCAGTTATGGACAGGGGACATCCGAGCAGTACTTC
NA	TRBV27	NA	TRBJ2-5	CASRPSGGRYDQETQYF	TGTGCCAGCAGACCCTCCGGGGGCAGATATGACCAAGAGACCCAGTACTTC
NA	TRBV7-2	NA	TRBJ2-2	CASSLDRTGELFF	TGTGCCAGCAGCTTAGACAGGACCGGGGAGCTGTTTTTT
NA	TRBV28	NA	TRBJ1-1	CASSLPHTEAFF	TGTGCCAGCAGTTTACCCCACACTGAAGCTTTCTTT
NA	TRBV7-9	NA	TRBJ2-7	CASSLPRGGGEQYF	TGTGCCAGCAGCTTACCCCGCGGAGGAGGCGAGCAGTACTTC
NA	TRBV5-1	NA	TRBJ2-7	CASSLAVGRATYEQYF	TGCGCCAGCAGCTTGGCCGTCGGCAGGGCTACCTACGAGCAGTACTTC
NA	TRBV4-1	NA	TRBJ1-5	CASSQAGGGGNQPQHF	TGCGCCAGCAGCCAAGCCGGGGGGGGTGGCAATCAGCCCCAGCATTTT
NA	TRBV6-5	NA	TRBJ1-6	CASSLGQGPNSPLHF	TGTGCCAGCAGCCTCGGCCAGGGACCCAATTCACCCCTCCACTTT